This entry lists 8 T cell receptor beta chains sequenced from one sample in a study of T cell responses to AZD1222 COVID-19 vaccine. Some clones are missing from TCRdb's copy, which holds only in-frame ones; the method was immunoSEQ multiplex PCR. The table lists about 120,000 clones, more than 85% of them singletons. Sequences were derived from peripheral blood, sampled 28 days after the second AZD1222 dose. The source of these receptors is an adult who received the AZD1222 COVID-19 vaccine.

CDR3 sequence reads: CASSRDRAYGYTF. The DNA for the CDR3 is TGTGCCAGTAGCCGGGACAGGGCCTATGGCTACACCTTC. This chain links TRBV19 with TRBJ1-2; 9 bases are shared with TRBD1. The CDR3 is 13 residues long. V shed 6 bases and J 4 bases; nucleotides not matched to a gene: 3. Per germline, CDR1 LNHDA and CDR2 SQIVND (reference sequence). Supplemented by reference TRBV19 and TRBJ1-2, the full variable domain reads DGGITQSPKYLFRKEGQNVTLSCEQNLNHDAMYWYRQDPGQGLRLIYYSQIVNDFQKGDIAEGYSVSREKKESFPLTVTSAQKNPTAFYLCASSRDRAYGYTFGSGTRLTVV.

CDR3 protein: CASSPFKWNTEAFF. The CDR3 coding sequence is TGTGCCAGCAGCCCATTTAAATGGAACACTGAAGCTTTCTTT. The chain recombines TRBV28 with TRBJ1-1; D unclear. Deletions cut 6 bases from V and 1 base from J, with 12 bases between. The CDR3 is made up of 14 amino acids. Looked up from germline, CDR1 is MDHEN and CDR2 is SYDVKM.

V and J are TRBV10-3 and TRBJ1-5, with D tentatively TRBD1 (6 bases). The CDR3 runs to 16 residues. The germline V and J ends were trimmed by 0 bases and 3 bases, with 12 bases remaining between them. The germline V gene encodes CDR1 ENHRY and CDR2 SYGVKD. The CDR3 DNA is TGTGCCATCAGTGAGTCGAGGGGGACATCCAATCAGCCCCAGCATTTT. Residues: CAISESRGTSNQPQHF.

The rearrangement uses TRBV11-2 and TRBJ1-2, with a possible D match to TRBD1 (5 bases). The CDR3 is made up of 13 amino acids. Per the germline V gene, CDR1 is SGHAT and CDR2 is FQNNGV. The germline V and J ends were trimmed by 5 bases and 7 bases, with 14 bases remaining between them. The CDR3 protein is CASSPRGGGGYTF. The CDR3 DNA is TGTGCCAGCAGCCCGAGGGGAGGTGGTGGCTACACCTTC. Supplemented by reference TRBV11-2 and TRBJ1-2, the full variable domain reads EAGVAQSPRYKIIEKRQSVAFWCNPISGHATLYWYQQILGQGPKLLIQFQNNGVVDDSQLPKDRFSAERLKGVDSTLKIQPAKLEDSAVYLCASSPRGGGGYTFGSGTRLTVV.

This chain connects TRBV7-9 to TRBJ1-5, with D possibly being TRBD1 (5 bases). This CDR3 is built from 13 residues. V was shortened by 5 bases and J by 5 bases, with 10 bases between the two germline ends. The V gene's germline CDR1 is SEHNR and CDR2 FQNEAQ (reference sequence). The DNA for the CDR3 is TGTGCCAGCAGCGAGGGACCCTATCAGCCCCAGCATTTT. Encoded protein: CASSEGPYQPQHF.

The J gene is TRBJ1-6, the V gene TRBV14; tentatively, D is TRBD1 (6 bases). CDR1 and CDR2 from the germline V gene are SGHDN and FVKESK. The V end lost 2 bases, the J end lost 5 bases, and 13 bases lay between the germline ends. The CDR3 has 16 residues. This CDR3 reads CASSQKTGLHNSPLHF. The CDR3 nucleotides are TGTGCCAGCAGCCAAAAGACAGGTTTACATAATTCACCCCTCCACTTT.

The chain links TRBV27 to TRBJ2-3; TRBD1 matches at 9 bases. V was pared by 3 bases and J by 6 bases, with 7 bases of the junction left unmatched. The CDR3 extends over 15 amino acids. Germline values: CDR1 MNHEY, CDR2 SMNVEV (reference sequence). The CDR3 DNA reads TGTGCCAGCAGTTTCCGGGACAGGGTTTGGGATACGCAGTATTTT. This encodes CASSFRDRVWDTQYF.

The rearrangement joins TRBV30 to TRBJ1-1; D gene unclear. CDR3 length: 13 amino acids. V lost 2 bases and J 1 base, leaving 8 bases between the germline ends. Germline values: CDR1 GTSNPN, CDR2 SVGIG (reference sequence). The CDR3 bases are TGTGCCTGGAGTAAATACAGGAACACTGAAGCTTTCTTT. Translated, it gives CAWSKYRNTEAFF.